These T cell receptor beta chains were read from a single sample in a study of blood T cells in healthy people across ages. One entry per CDR3 protein, called by TCRdb with MiXCR from the 5' RACE reads. The table records fewer than 950,000 distinct CDR3 sequences, about 53% of them present only once. Sequenced material: blood. All receptors derive from an elderly man in good health. Both conserved end residues are part of each CDR3. D genes are given only for firm matches. The size field is filled for only some rows; it gives once, few, many or a size class.

d_call: TRBD1; v_call: TRBV6-5; j_call: TRBJ1-1; clone_size: NA; cdr3_nt: TGTGCCAGCAGTTACTCTGAGGGGGCGTTGACTTTCTTT; cdr3_aa: CASSYSEGALTFF
d_call: NA; v_call: TRBV5-6; j_call: TRBJ2-5; clone_size: few; cdr3_nt: TGTGCCAGCAGCTTGTGGCTAGCCCCTGAGCAGTACTTC; cdr3_aa: CASSLWLAPEQYF
d_call: NA; v_call: TRBV25-1; j_call: TRBJ2-6; clone_size: few; cdr3_nt: TGTGCCAGCAGTGGACTACAGGGAAGTAGCTCTGGGGCCAACGTCCTGACTTTC; cdr3_aa: CASSGLQGSSSGANVLTF
d_call: NA; v_call: TRBV18; j_call: TRBJ2-5; clone_size: NA; cdr3_nt: TGTGCCAGCTCACCGACAGAGAACCAAGAGACCCAGTACTTC; cdr3_aa: CASSPTENQETQYF
d_call: NA; v_call: TRBV10-3; j_call: TRBJ1-2; clone_size: once; cdr3_nt: TGTGCCATCAGGTCATGGGAGTCCAACTATGGCTACACCTTC; cdr3_aa: CAIRSWESNYGYTF
d_call: NA; v_call: TRBV4-1; j_call: TRBJ2-6; clone_size: few; cdr3_nt: TGCGCCAGCAGCCGCCTTCAGGGTAACGTCCTGACTTTC; cdr3_aa: CASSRLQGNVLTF
d_call: NA; v_call: TRBV5-1; j_call: TRBJ1-2; clone_size: few; cdr3_nt: TGCGCCAGCAGAGAGGAGGGCGTCTATGGCTACACCTTC; cdr3_aa: CASREEGVYGYTF
d_call: NA; v_call: TRBV6-2/TRBV6-3; j_call: TRBJ1-1; clone_size: NA; cdr3_nt: TGTGCCAGCATTAAACCTAGTCCCGGCCAAGATGAAGCTTTCTTT; cdr3_aa: CASIKPSPGQDEAFF
d_call: NA; v_call: TRBV6-5; j_call: TRBJ2-5; clone_size: few; cdr3_nt: TGTGCCAGCAGTTACGAGACCGTGGGGGGACCGCTGAAGACCCAGTACTTC; cdr3_aa: CASSYETVGGPLKTQYF
d_call: NA; v_call: TRBV20-1; j_call: TRBJ2-2; clone_size: NA; cdr3_nt: TGCAGTGCTAGTGGCGGGACGGACACCGGGGAGCTGTTTTTT; cdr3_aa: CSASGGTDTGELFF
d_call: NA; v_call: TRBV2; j_call: TRBJ2-2; clone_size: NA; cdr3_nt: TGTGCCAGCACAGCGGAGTTCGCGAACACCGGGGAGCTGTTTTTT; cdr3_aa: CASTAEFANTGELFF
d_call: NA; v_call: TRBV29-1; j_call: TRBJ1-2; clone_size: few; cdr3_nt: TGCAGCGTCGGACCGGCCGGGGATGGCTACACCTTC; cdr3_aa: CSVGPAGDGYTF